Only a few counts were recorded for the clone carrying this T cell receptor (beta chain). TCRdb reprocessed the 5' RACE reads via MiXCR and lists one record per CDR3 protein. The sample lists 350,000 to 400,000 distinct CDR3 sequences, about 21% occurring once. The data belong to a study of T-cell memory formation after mild COVID-19. Study in general: Clustering of TCRs was largely donor specific.

Trimming shortened V by 4 bases and J by 1 base, and 12 bases separated the two germline ends. Per germline, CDR1 SGHDN and CDR2 FVKESK. The CDR3 runs 15 residues. The receptor was derived from an adult woman who had mild COVID-19 (a few samples of this study predate the infection). Cell type and time point are not known. This rearrangement joins TRBV14 to TRBJ2-3; either TRBD1 or TRBD2 may supply D (5 bases each). Material: PBMCs or a T cell subset sorted from them (not recorded which). CDR3 DNA: TGTGCCAGCAGCCCCGGGGCGAGGGGCACAGATACGCAGTATTTT. Residues: CASSPGARGTDTQYF.